The TCR beta chain under discussion was sequenced for a study of T cells in narcolepsy. Background on the study: Patients with NT1 or NT2 and healthy control donors were enrolled.

Sequencing used immunoSEQ multiplex PCR; TCRdb keeps in-frame clones, though not all of them. This table has 30,000 to 45,000 clones, approximately 85% appearing once. This clone was detected only once. There are 13 residues in the CDR3. V was clipped by 4 bases and J by 2 bases, with 10 bases between them. Germline V gives CDR1 SGHRS, CDR2 YFSETQ. The V call is TRBV5-1, the J call TRBJ2-7; D may be TRBD2 (6 bases). Specimen: CD45RA- memory CD4+ T cells from PBMCs. The TCR was taken from a human donor with narcolepsy. DNA for the CDR3: TGCGCCAGCAGCAGGGACTTCGCCTACGAGCAGTACTTC. Its translation: CASSRDFAYEQYF.